These T cell receptor beta chains were read from a single sample in a study of shared clonotypes between healthy human individuals. TCRdb's table, derived via immunoSEQ multiplex PCR, lists solely in-frame clones and lacks some. The data show around 2.1 million clones, with approximately 96% seen just once and approximately 0.13% held by the top ten. Sequenced input: naive CD4+ T cells sorted from blood. Receptors originate from a man aged 18 to 35 in good health. The CDR3 runs from the conserved cysteine through the conserved F or W. D genes are given only for firm matches. Some rows mark clone size as missing; the rest say once, few, many or name a class of expanded clone.

V gene	D gene	clone size	J gene	CDR3 protein	CDR3 DNA
TRBV7-6	.	.	TRBJ2-1	CASSTPLGEQFF	TGTGCCAGCAGCACGCCCCTGGGTGAGCAGTTCTTC
TRBV6-5	.	.	TRBJ1-2	CASSQIDRHYGYTF	TGTGCCAGCAGTCAGATTGACAGGCACTATGGCTACACCTTC
TRBV27	TRBD2	.	TRBJ2-7	CASSREGGSYEQYF	TGTGCCAGCAGCCGGGAGGGGGGTTCCTACGAGCAGTACTTC
TRBV4-1	TRBD2	.	TRBJ2-2	CASSLATSGLPNTGELFF	TGCGCCAGCAGCCTGGCGACTAGCGGCCTTCCGAACACCGGGGAGCTGTTTTTT
TRBV28	TRBD2	.	TRBJ2-3	CASSGTSGGTDTQYF	TGTGCCAGCAGTGGGACTAGCGGGGGCACAGATACGCAGTATTTT
TRBV4-3	.	.	TRBJ2-7	CASSQVWGGGAEQYF	TGCGCCAGCAGCCAAGTCTGGGGCGGGGGCGCCGAGCAGTACTTC
TRBV29-1	.	.	TRBJ2-5	CSVATGLETQYF	TGCAGCGTTGCCACTGGTCTCGAGACCCAGTACTTC
TRBV18	.	.	TRBJ2-3	CASSPGGVPSTDTQYF	TGTGCCAGCTCACCAGGCGGGGTACCTTCGACAGATACGCAGTATTTT
TRBV19	.	few	TRBJ1-1	CASSKAFRNTEAFF	TGTGCCAGTAGTAAAGCCTTTAGGAACACTGAAGCTTTCTTT
TRBV19	.	.	TRBJ1-1	CASSFPGPSEAFF	TGTGCCAGTAGTTTCCCAGGACCCTCTGAAGCTTTCTTT
TRBV6-4	.	.	TRBJ2-4	CASSEGLPENIQYF	TGTGCCAGCAGTGAAGGGCTCCCCGAAAACATTCAGTACTTC
TRBV19	.	.	TRBJ1-1	CASSTVRARNTEAFF	TGTGCCAGTAGTACCGTGAGGGCACGGAACACTGAAGCTTTCTTT
TRBV5-1	TRBD2	.	TRBJ2-2	CASSLFGRRLIGLAGTRGTGELFF	TGCGCCAGCAGCTTGTTTGGAAGACGTCTTATCGGACTAGCGGGAACGCGCGGCACCGGGGAGCTGTTTTTT
TRBV5-1	.	.	TRBJ2-3	CASSSDSRNTDTQYF	TGCGCCAGCAGCTCGGACAGCCGAAACACAGATACGCAGTATTTT
TRBV5-1	.	once	TRBJ1-4	CASSLVWGFQEKLFF	TGCGCCAGCAGCTTGGTTTGGGGATTTCAGGAAAAACTGTTTTTT
TRBV6-1	TRBD1	.	TRBJ1-5	CASSENRDRGINQPQHF	TGTGCCAGCAGTGAAAACCGGGACAGGGGGATCAATCAGCCCCAGCATTTT
TRBV9	TRBD2	.	TRBJ2-5	CASSGAGGGWETQYF	TGTGCCAGCAGCGGCGCGGGAGGCGGATGGGAGACCCAGTACTTC
TRBV7-9	.	.	TRBJ1-1	CASSLEGRNTEAFF	TGTGCCAGCAGCTTAGAGGGCAGGAACACTGAAGCTTTCTTT
TRBV7-9	.	.	TRBJ1-2	CASSLAGTVPHGYTF	TGTGCCAGCAGCTTAGCCGGGACCGTCCCCCATGGCTACACCTTC
TRBV6-5	TRBD1	.	TRBJ1-2	CASRTPDRGRDGYTF	TGTGCCAGCAGGACGCCGGACAGGGGGCGCGATGGCTACACCTTC
TRBV10-3	.	few	TRBJ2-7	CAINVDSYSYEQYF	TGTGCCATCAACGTGGACTCCTACTCCTACGAGCAGTACTTC
TRBV5-4	TRBD1	.	TRBJ1-3	CASSLDRGASGNTIYF	TGTGCCAGCAGCTTAGACAGGGGGGCGTCTGGAAACACCATATATTTT
TRBV6-1	.	.	TRBJ2-5	CASSLEAETQYF	TGTGCCAGCAGCTTAGAAGCAGAGACCCAGTACTTC
TRBV28	.	.	TRBJ2-7	CASQPGQEYEQYF	TGTGCCAGCCAACCGGGGCAGGAGTACGAGCAGTACTTC